Detailed here is one T cell receptor (beta chain). Its antigen is currently not known. One base away there is no much larger clone; base qualities are not given. The data are from a study of cytomegalovirus exposure and HLA in healthy donors (TCRdb year 2017). At the level of the whole study: In an earlier analysis of some 610 of the donors, around 290 Gb of sequence data and 117 million unique TCR beta sequences from about 190 million T cells were reported. In addition to the first cohort of 650 to 750 subjects, a separate validation cohort of approximately 130 different subjects was used. In a later genetic analysis, genome-wide SNP genotypes for about 55% of the roughly 700 donors were used, and that subset was treated as a discovery cohort. Typing coverage differed by locus: A, B, C, DRB1 and DQB1 were typed in roughly 620-630 donors, DQA1 in 522, DPA1 in around 610, and DPB1 in around 490. HLA typing covered class I and class II loci at four-digit resolution. The study profiled the T cell repertoires of approximately 700 subjects by immunosequencing and related them to cytomegalovirus serostatus. To study patterns of TCR occurrence, a later analysis re-analyzed previously published TCR beta repertoires from 650 to 750 donors and added high-resolution HLA genotyping. Every discovery cohort repertoire had been produced on one sequencing platform. Donor age, sex, ethnicity and CMV serostatus were compiled together with the repertoire data. An early release covering roughly 640 HLA-typed donors comprised approximately 300 gigabases of sequencing data and 85 million or so unique TCR sequences. Rather than drawing on any new phenotypic data, the later analysis identified candidate immune exposures from TCR beta sequences and the way those sequences occurred across donors. The study combined high-throughput TCR immunosequencing, statistical association of individual TCRs with disease status, and machine learning to predict cytomegalovirus infection status. Of the roughly 400 genotyped donors, approximately 83% fell in the genetic ancestry cluster associated with self-reported Caucasian donors. A handful of DR-DQ haplotypes were handled as single units for association and clustering because linkage in the cohort was strong. On average, roughly 250,000 unique TCR beta nucleotide sequences were sequenced per donor among a few hundred genotyped donors of the cohort, with roughly 18% of those sequences being non-productive. To decide whether each TCR beta V gene segment behaved as functional or pseudogenic, an earlier analysis of over 500 of the donors relied on high-throughput TCR beta sequencing. The study aimed to test whether signatures of past pathogen exposure could be identified by cataloging public T cell receptors. Here is what the overall study found, with its caveats: In both the original and validation cohorts, the classifier was reported to diagnose cytomegalovirus status with high specificity and sensitivity. Because HLA typing was missing for some donors at each locus, association tests included only the typed subset. In an earlier analysis of under 600 of the donors, most TCR beta V segments were observed in productive rearrangements about 90% or about 30% of the time, broadly matching IMGT annotations. Three of the identified cytomegalovirus-associated TCR beta chains were confirmed in vitro to be specific for cytomegalovirus antigens. Compared with equally common non-associated chains, HLA-associated TCR beta chains in a later analysis were more clonally expanded and had lower generation probabilities. The authors suggested that the approach could potentially be generalized to other disease states and immunological phenotypes. According to a later analysis, most CMV-associated TCR beta chains appeared to be HLA-restricted, and the HLA associations seemed to be driven largely by CMV exposure. While some public TCRs were present in many individuals, most TCR sequences turned up only very rarely across donors. Assigning TCR associations to individual alleles was difficult when HLA alleles, especially DR and DQ, strongly co-occurred. The earlier analysis of some 560 of the donors excluded over 15 rarely observed V segments, including chromosome 9 orphons, because counts were too low. A further reported finding was that TCR beta sequences accurately predicted the HLA-A and HLA-B alleles for most subjects in the first cohort. According to a later analysis, TCR association rates differed among HLA loci, with DRB1 alleles showing the most associated TCRs and HLA-C alleles showing the fewest. A later analysis reported that several top co-occurrence clusters appeared linked to parvovirus B19, influenza, CMV and Epstein-Barr virus. Because the 87-base-pair reads could not distinguish some IMGT-functional V segments, including TRBV6-2 and TRBV6-3, those segments were excluded. An association between a missense DCLRE1C variant and V-gene and J-gene trimming of TCR beta chains was found in a later genetic analysis and replicated in an independent cohort. According to a later genetic analysis, donors in an Asian-associated ancestry cluster had fewer N-insertions in productive TCRs than the approximately 630-donor mean. The sequencing pipeline was judged likely to have produced a cluster of highly shared sequence variants as a technical artifact. The study listed 150 to 200 TCR beta chains as associated with cytomegalovirus. The cohort was sequenced for TCR beta chains only, and without alpha or paired-chain data the features that could be detected were limited. Roughly uniform sequencing depth across donors was assumed in presence/absence analyses, although this assumption may not hold. Linkage disequilibrium might explain the correlated functional status among segregating V segments, but an unknown experimental factor could not be ruled out. The only immune exposure information available for the cohort was CMV serostatus. In a later analysis, some 17,000 TCR beta sequences were associated with specific HLA alleles at a false discovery rate of 0.05.

Cut back by 0 bases and 8 bases, the V and J ends lie 19 bases apart. Based on the germline V gene (reference sequence), the CDR1 and CDR2 sequences are LNHNV and YYDKDF. Including the terminal cysteine and phenylalanine, the CDR3 comprises 17 residues. Only the CDR3 part of the read is kept: 51 bases, read in frame from the first base. The protocol used for the library was the immunoSEQ multiplex PCR assay. For the multiplex PCR, a mixture combining 60 forward primers for TCR Vbeta segments and 13 reverse primers for TCR Jbeta segments was used. Amplification of the CDR3 region of rearranged TCR beta genes was performed with a multiplex PCR assay on genomic DNA. The Illumina HiSeq System was used to sequence the amplified TCR beta libraries as 87-base-pair reads. Regarding the original processing steps: A later analysis counted 75 million to 100 million unique TCR beta chains across the 650 to 700 repertoires, and 9.5 million to 11 million of these chains were shared by at least two donors. To remove PCR and sequencing errors, raw reads were error-corrected and collapsed into unique sequences using a nearest-neighbor algorithm that merged closely related sequences. To assign V, D and J gene segments, CDR3 sequences were aligned to IMGT reference sequences. Each retained sequence needed at least a six-nucleotide match to both a V gene segment and a J gene segment. A rearrangement counted as productive if the CDR3 had no stop codons and remained in frame with V and J, and every other rearrangement counted as non-productive. Following IMGT convention, CDR3 was defined as the stretch from the second conserved V-encoded cysteine to the conserved J-encoded phenylalanine. The earlier analysis of more than 450 of the donors excluded sequences that lacked an unambiguous match to a single V gene segment. In an earlier analysis of about 590 of the donors, a V segment was called functional when productive rearrangements were above 56.7%, and segregating when the standard deviation between donors exceeded 5%. A statistical classification framework was built to diagnose cytomegalovirus status from the catalog of TCR beta chain sequences. In a later analysis, TCR nucleotide sequences were compared against IMGT/GENE-DB human TR gene sequences so that V and J genes could be assigned. A later analysis assigned CDR3 sequences and most-parsimonious VDJ recombination scenarios with the TCRdist pipeline. A later analysis defined each TCR beta chain by its CDR3 amino acid sequence plus V-gene family, and excluded reads lacking a unique V-gene family. To address suspected cross-contamination and a sequencing artifact, a later analysis removed over 500 highly shared, low-generation-probability nucleotide sequences. In a later analysis, a clonal expansion index was calculated for each public chain from normalized within-repertoire ranks of inferred template counts. A later analysis computed generation probabilities with a VDJ recombination model fitted to out-of-frame rearrangements, and checked the results against IGoR. In a later analysis, hypergeometric tests were used to score TCR-TCR, TCR-HLA and TCR-CMV co-occurrence, with a repertoire-size bias correction applied to TCR pairs. False discovery rates were estimated in a later analysis by permuting HLA or CMV assignments 20 times. In a later analysis, co-occurring TCRs were grouped with DBSCAN, and TCRdist sequence similarity was added when clustering was performed within HLA-allele-positive subsets. For co-occurrence clustering, repertoires with fewer than 30,000 or more than 120,000 public chains were excluded, along with several repertoires with anomalous nucleotide sharing. Sourced from immuneACCESS, this table was stored by TCRdb with only in-frame sequences that have V and J called. A share of the clones is absent; for the studies checked, an unresolved V gene accounts for under half, and the remainder has no known explanation. The V and J calls and clone size were taken over from that table, and D and trimming were inferred from the DNA. The sample yields over 100,000 clones; 79% were counted once. Of the sample, 1.1% is held by the ten largest clones.

In total, 630 or so healthy bone marrow donors made up the cohort. At the time of sampling, every cohort member was nominally healthy, though immune exposures that went unrecorded were likely present. The donor was CMV seronegative and belonged to the group of 352 seronegative cohort members. Each donor provided a peripheral blood sample, and peripheral blood mononuclear cells were used for TCR beta sequencing. The Qiagen DNeasy Blood Extraction Kit was used to extract genomic DNA from the blood cell samples. Sequencing used PBMCs. This receptor was obtained from a male donor in good health and CMV-seronegative. The chain employs TRBV15 and TRBJ1-4; a tentative D call is TRBD1 (6 bases match). The CDR3 here reads CATSRDSSTGSREKLFF. The DNA sequence reads TGTGCCACCAGCAGAGATTCCTCTACAGGGAGTCGCGAAAAACTGTTTTTT.